The next 30 T cell receptor beta chains were all read from a single sample in a study of regulatory T cells in long-lasting Graves disease. The sample's time point: newly diagnosed GD, antithyroid drugs for less than 3 months. PBMC-extracted RNA yielded the TCR library. Relying on iRepertoire HTBI primers and Arm-PCR of CDR3 regions, the team built TCR beta libraries. MiXCR, applied by TCRdb to the multiplex PCR reads, yields one record per CDR3 protein. The data show under 450,000 distinct CDR3 sequences, about 16% seen once. These data were also filed under a second study, of T cells in Graves' hyperthyroidism and ophthalmopathy.

This sample comprised peripheral blood mononuclear cells (PBMCs), obtained at new diagnosis, from a patient treated with antithyroid drugs. These receptor sequences come from a young woman with Graves disease.

This clonotype was counted many times. The rearrangement uses TRBV5-5 and TRBJ2-7, with D unclear. V shed 0 bases and J shed 3 bases, with 16 bases lying between them. The germline CDR1 and CDR2 sequences are SGHKS and YYEKEE (reference sequence). The CDR3 is 16 amino acids. DNA for the CDR3: TGTGCCAGCAGCTTGGGAGGCCGAGAGGCCTTCTACGAGCAGTACTTC. This translates into CASSLGGREAFYEQYF.

The sample holds many counts of this clonotype. Here the CDR3 reads CASSYDRTVFWEQYF. The CDR3 DNA sequence: TGTGCCAGCAGTTACGACCGGACGGTCTTTTGGGAGCAGTACTTC. The chain carries TRBV6-5 and TRBJ2-7, with D unresolved. The CDR3 totals 15 residues. CDR1 is MNHEY, CDR2 SVGAGI, per germline. V was pared by 2 bases and J by 7 bases, with 18 bases between.

The V call is TRBV27, the J call TRBJ1-6; D might be TRBD1 (6 bases). V lost 7 bases and J 14 bases, leaving 21 bases between the germline ends. The CDR3 runs 14 residues. Germline CDR1 and CDR2: MNHEY and SMNVEV (reference sequence). The CDR3 loop reads CASTLGTLTSTLHF. The DNA of the CDR3 is TGTGCCAGCACCCTAGGGACACTTACCAGCACCCTCCACTTT.

The chain is built from TRBV6-2 or TRBV6-3 and TRBJ2-1, with 9 bases aligning to TRBD2. V shed 8 bases, J shed 4 bases, and the junction held 9 bases outside the gene matches. The CDR3 is 15 amino acids. Germline V lookup: CDR1 MNHEY, CDR2 SVGEGT. This CDR3 reads CASGEGTSRYNEQFF. The CDR3 region has the DNA TGTGCCAGCGGGGAAGGGACTAGCAGGTACAATGAGCAGTTCTTC.

There are many counts of this clonotype. The chain couples TRBV6-2 or TRBV6-3 to TRBJ2-5, with D perhaps matching TRBD2 (7 bases). The ends were cut back, 5 bases at V and 4 bases at J, with 17 bases in the middle. Germline CDR1 MNHEY, CDR2 SVGEGT. This CDR3 spans 15 amino acids. In nucleotides, the CDR3 is TGTGCCAGCAGTGAGAGGGGGGGCTGGGGAGAGACCCAGTACTTC. Translated, it gives CASSERGGWGETQYF.

The table lists this clonotype with a few counts. This chain connects TRBV27 to TRBJ2-3, with 8 bases identical to TRBD2. Germline V gene lookup returns CDR1 MNHEY and CDR2 SMNVEV (reference sequence). The CDR3 is 18 amino acids. The ends lost 5 bases at V and 2 bases at J; junction bases unmatched: 15. Written as DNA, the CDR3 is TGTGCCAGCAGTACCGCAACACATCCGCGGGGGGACACAGATACGCAGTATTTT. This sequence encodes CASSTATHPRGDTDTQYF.

As to this clonotype: A clone one base away is much larger, so this may be a read error. CDR3 bases: TGTGCCAGCAGCCCCACAGGGGCCCCTATAGATACGCAGTATTTT. Translation: CASSPTGAPIDTQYF. The chain joins TRBV12-3 or TRBV12-4 to TRBJ2-3, with TRBD1 matching over 7 bases. J was trimmed by 5 bases and V by 6 bases; bases with no gene match: 11. CDR3 length: 15 amino acids.

This clonotype was counted many times. The rearrangement joins TRBV4-1 to TRBJ2-7; D is undetermined. The CDR3 contains 13 residues. Trimming removed 3 bases from V and 1 base from J, with 7 bases in between. From germline, CDR1 is MGHRA and CDR2 YSYEKL. The CDR3 region has the DNA TGCGCCAGCAGCCAGACCGCATCCTACGAGCAGTACTTC. Protein product: CASSQTASYEQYF.

This clonotype has a count of ten or more. The chain uses TRBV5-1 and TRBJ2-3; 10 bases align to TRBD2. Germline-derived CDR1 and CDR2 are SGHRS and YFSETQ. The CDR3 runs to 18 residues. V was clipped by 4 bases and J by 0 bases; unmatched bases: 11. DNA of the CDR3: TGCGCCAGCAGCCCTAGGGGGGTGACTAGCGGGAGCACAGATACGCAGTATTTT. Residues: CASSPRGVTSGSTDTQYF.

This sequence joins TRBV5-1 and TRBJ2-3, with D hard to call. TRBJ2-5 matches the DNA end more closely, so the J call is doubtful. Germline assignment: CDR1 SGHRS and CDR2 YFSETQ. The CDR3 runs to 15 residues. The chain's CDR3 is CASSFPPEGKETQYF. The CDR3 region has the DNA TGCGCCAGCAGCTTCCCCCCGGAAGGGAAGGAGACCCAGTACTTC.

There are many counts of this clonotype. The rearrangement joins TRBV20-1 to TRBJ1-6; 9 nucleotides match TRBD1. The V gene end was trimmed by 7 bases and the J gene end by 5 bases; junction bases not matched to a gene: 12. The CDR3 extends over 16 amino acids. Germline V gives CDR1 DFQATT, CDR2 SNEGSKA (reference sequence). The CDR3 loop reads CSGVTGGFSNNSPLHF. The DNA of the CDR3 is TGCAGTGGGGTCACAGGGGGCTTCAGCAATAATTCACCCCTCCACTTT.

The chain couples TRBV5-6 to TRBJ1-1, with TRBD1 identical over 8 bases. Looked up from germline, CDR1 is SGHDT and CDR2 is YYEEEE. J gave up 1 base and V 4 bases, and 9 bases lay outside the gene matches. The CDR3 is 16 amino acids. The CDR3 DNA sequence: TGTGCCAGCAGCCGACGATCTGGGACAGGGAACACTGAAGCTTTCTTT. This codes for CASSRRSGTGNTEAFF.

The chain employs TRBV29-1 and TRBJ2-5; 7 bases line up with TRBD2. The CDR3 extends over 13 amino acids. Germline CDR1 and CDR2: SQVTM and ANQGSEA. V was clipped by 7 bases and J by 3 bases; unmatched bases: 8. The CDR3 nucleotides read TGCAGCGCCGCGAGGGGAGGGGAAGAGACCCAGTACTTC. It codes for CSAARGGEETQYF.

There are many counts of this clonotype. DNA for the CDR3: TGTGCCAGCAGTTTAACTGAAGCTTTCTTT. Amino acids: CASSLTEAFF. The chain has TRBV28 and TRBJ1-1; the D is unclear. The CDR3 is made up of 10 amino acids. Trimming removed 2 bases from V and 5 bases from J, with 0 bases in between. The germline gives CDR1 MDHEN, CDR2 SYDVKM.

In this sample, this clonotype turned up many times. V gene TRBV2 combines with J gene TRBJ1-1; D remains ambiguous. CDR1 and CDR2 (germline): SNHLY, FYNNEI. V was cut by 1 base and J by 7 bases, with 10 bases left in between. This CDR3 has 13 residues. In DNA form, the CDR3 reads TGTGCCAGCAGTGAAGGGGTGGGGATTGAAGCTTTCTTT. Translation gives CASSEGVGIEAFF. Full variable domain (remainder filled in from reference TRBV2 and TRBJ1-1): EPEVTQTPSHQVTQMGQEVILRCVPISNHLYFYWYRQILGQKVEFLVSFYNNEISEKSEIFDDQFSVERPDGSNFTLKIRSTKLEDSAMYFCASSEGVGIEAFFGQGTRLTVV.

At least ten counts were recorded for this clonotype. This rearrangement joins TRBV30 to TRBJ2-3; D is undetermined. The V gene lost 3 bases and the J gene lost 2 bases, with 15 bases spanning the gap. There are 15 residues in the CDR3. Per germline, CDR1 GTSNPN and CDR2 SVGIG (reference sequence). The CDR3 region has the DNA TGTGCCTGGAGGCCCGGGCAGGCCTACACAGATACGCAGTATTTT. It specifies CAWRPGQAYTDTQYF. Full variable domain (missing parts from reference TRBV30 and TRBJ2-3): SQTIHQWPATLVQPVGSPLSLECTVEGTSNPNLYWYRQAAGRGLQLLFYSVGIGQISSEVPQNLSASRPQDRQFILSSKKLLLSDSGFYLCAWRPGQAYTDTQYFGPGTRLTVL.

A few counts support this clonotype. V is TRBV25-1 and J is TRBJ2-7, with 7 positions matching TRBD2. Looked up from germline, CDR1 is MGHDK and CDR2 is SYGVNS. The CDR3 totals 16 residues. With 3 bases clipped from V and 1 base from J, the junction kept 9 bases outside the gene matches. The CDR3: CASSDFKRGRSYEQYF. CDR3 in DNA: TGTGCCAGCAGTGATTTTAAGCGGGGACGGTCCTACGAGCAGTACTTC.

As regards this clonotype: This sequence may be a read error, since a much larger clone differs from it by one base. The CDR3 end shows no conserved phenylalanine or tryptophan, and so a read error is likely. This rearrangement joins TRBV5-1 to TRBJ1-1; TRBD1 agrees at 9 bases. This CDR3 is built from 17 residues. Germline CDR1 reads SGHRS; CDR2 reads YFSETQ. The CDR3 region has the DNA TGTGCCAGCAGCCAGAGGGACAGGGCCCCTTGGAATACTGAAGCTTTCTCT. This encodes CASSQRDRAPWNTEAFS.

This clonotype appeared many times. The chain employs TRBV2 and TRBJ1-3, with D possibly TRBD1 on 5 matching bases. The V end was cut by 7 bases, the J end by 2 bases, with 18 bases between. The germline V gene encodes CDR1 SNHLY and CDR2 FYNNEI. This CDR3 spans 16 amino acids. The CDR3 bases are TGTGCCAGCATGGGACCGACGGCGGGCGCTGGAAACACCATATATTTT. Its protein is CASMGPTAGAGNTIYF. The full variable domain, rest sourced from reference TRBV2 and TRBJ1-3, is EPEVTQTPSHQVTQMGQEVILRCVPISNHLYFYWYRQILGQKVEFLVSFYNNEISEKSEIFDDQFSVERPDGSNFTLKIRSTKLEDSAMYFCASMGPTAGAGNTIYFGEGSWLTVV.

With regard to this clonotype: This may be a read error, as it is one base from a much larger clone. The chain recombines TRBV20-1 with TRBJ2-3; 12 bases are a match to TRBD2. Germline V gene data show CDR1 as DFQATT and CDR2 as SNEGSKA (reference sequence). The J segment lost 4 bases and the V segment lost 5 bases, leaving 13 bases of the junction unmatched. The CDR3 has 17 residues. For the CDR3, the DNA is TGCAGTGCTGGACCGACTAGCGGGAGAGGGAGGGCAGATACGCAGTATTTT. Amino acids: CSAGPTSGRGRADTQYF.

This clonotype was seen a few times. The chain employs TRBV12-3 or TRBV12-4 and TRBJ1-6; D possibly corresponds to TRBD1 (6 bases). The V end lost 6 bases, the J end lost 7 bases, and 10 bases lay between the germline ends. The CDR3 totals 13 residues. CDR3 coding DNA: TGTGCCAGCAGCACAGGGTGGAATTCACCCCTCCACTTT. Amino acids: CASSTGWNSPLHF.

At least ten counts were recorded for this clonotype. The chain joins TRBV9 to TRBJ2-1; no firm D call. The CDR3 has 13 amino acids. Trimming removed 0 bases from V and 8 bases from J, with 9 bases in between. Germline lookup yields CDR1 SGDLS and CDR2 YYNGEE. CDR3 sequence: CASSVASSHEQFF. CDR3 in DNA: TGTGCCAGCAGCGTAGCAAGTTCCCATGAGCAGTTCTTC.

This clonotype came up many times. The V and J genes are TRBV12-3 or TRBV12-4 and TRBJ1-6, with TRBD1 as a possible D gene (6 bases). V was clipped by 5 bases and J by 2 bases, with 10 bases between them. This CDR3 comprises 15 residues. This CDR3 reads CASSRGGTYNSPLHF. In DNA, the CDR3 is TGTGCCAGCAGTCGAGGGGGTACCTATAATTCACCCCTCCACTTT.

The sample holds many counts of this clonotype. The rearrangement joins TRBV7-9 to TRBJ2-3, with 11 bases matching TRBD2. V lost 5 bases and J lost 1; bases outside the gene matches: 5. The germline V gene has CDR1 SEHNR and CDR2 FQNEAQ (reference sequence). The CDR3 has 16 amino acids. CDR3 sequence reads: CASSPRGLAGTDTQYF. CDR3 sequence (DNA): TGTGCCAGCAGCCCGCGGGGACTAGCGGGCACAGATACGCAGTATTTT.

This clonotype was found many times. This chain links TRBV24-1 with TRBJ2-1; a possible D gene is TRBD2 (5 bases). V lost 6 bases and J lost 9, with 14 bases in between. The CDR3 spans 13 residues. Germline CDR1 reads KGHDR; CDR2 reads SFDVKD. The CDR3: CATSRETESEQFF. The CDR3 region has the DNA TGTGCCACCAGTAGGGAGACCGAAAGTGAGCAGTTCTTC.

This clonotype was counted ten times or more. The V call is TRBV6-1, the J call TRBJ1-6; perhaps TRBD1 as D (6 bases). CDR1 is MNHNS, CDR2 SASEGT, per germline. This CDR3 contains 15 residues. Between the trimmed V and J ends, which lost 7 bases and 5 bases, there was a span of 15 bases. Here the CDR3 DNA reads TGTGCCAGCAAACCCGCCAGGGGTGATAATTCACCCCTCCACTTT. This encodes CASKPARGDNSPLHF.

The CDR3, as DNA: TGCGCCAGCAGCCAAGTATTAGCGGCCTCCGAGCAGTACTTC. The encoded protein is CASSQVLAASEQYF. V gene TRBV4-1 combines with J gene TRBJ2-7; possibly TRBD2 for D (6 bases). V was cut by 1 base and J by 6 bases, with 13 bases left in between. This CDR3 contains 14 residues. Germline CDR1 MGHRA, CDR2 YSYEKL.

A few counts support this clonotype. This chain uses TRBV13 with TRBJ2-1; D perhaps matches TRBD2 (5 bases). Germline CDR1 and CDR2: PRHDT and FYEKMQ (reference sequence). V was clipped by 5 bases and J by 1 base, with 12 bases between them. CDR3 length equals 15 residues. The CDR3, as DNA: TGTGCCAGCAGCCCCGCCCCGGGATCCTACAATGAGCAGTTCTTC. As protein: CASSPAPGSYNEQFF.

This chain links TRBV28 with TRBJ1-6; no clear D gene. The germline V gene has CDR1 MDHEN and CDR2 SYDVKM. The CDR3 has 13 residues. Here the CDR3 reads CAAQGPSNSPLHF. Here the CDR3 DNA reads TGTGCGGCACAAGGACCGTCGAATTCACCCCTCCACTTT.

Regarding this clonotype: A far larger clone lies a single base away; this is likely a read error. CDR3 nucleotide sequence: TGTGCCAGCAGCCCATCCCTGGGGGGCGAGCAGTTCTTC. Translated, it gives CASSPSLGGEQFF. The genes are TRBV11-2 and TRBJ2-1; perhaps D is TRBD1 or TRBD2 (6 bases each). This CDR3 is built from 13 residues. In germline, CDR1 is SGHAT, CDR2 FQNNGV. V was cut by 5 bases and J by 10 bases, with 15 bases left in between. Based on the CDR3 plus reference TRBV11-2 and TRBJ2-1, the full variable domain is EAGVAQSPRYKIIEKRQSVAFWCNPISGHATLYWYQQILGQGPKLLIQFQNNGVVDDSQLPKDRFSAERLKGVDSTLKIQPAKLEDSAVYLCASSPSLGGEQFFGPGTRLTVL.